The clone carrying this T cell receptor beta chain is medium-sized (0.01 to 0.1%) in the sample. The TRBV12-4/TRBJ1-2 clonotypes were amplified using barcode primers with ligated adaptors. A single record per CDR3 protein comes from TCRdb applying MiXCR to the multiplex PCR reads. The sample shows around 1,500 distinct CDR3 sequences, roughly a fifth of them seen only once. The CDR3 spans 14 residues. The germline V and J ends were trimmed by 5 bases and 7 bases, with 17 bases remaining between them. The sequenced material came from naive CD4+ T cells sorted from blood. Subset in this sample: naive CD4+ T cells, CD4+CD45RA+CD25-. This rearrangement joins TRBV12-3 or TRBV12-4 to TRBJ1-2; D unclear. The sequence was obtained from a female donor with breast cancer. The CDR3 is CASSLRPQFSGYTF. The CDR3 nucleotides read TGTGCCAGCAGTCTCAGACCCCAATTCAGTGGCTACACCTTC.